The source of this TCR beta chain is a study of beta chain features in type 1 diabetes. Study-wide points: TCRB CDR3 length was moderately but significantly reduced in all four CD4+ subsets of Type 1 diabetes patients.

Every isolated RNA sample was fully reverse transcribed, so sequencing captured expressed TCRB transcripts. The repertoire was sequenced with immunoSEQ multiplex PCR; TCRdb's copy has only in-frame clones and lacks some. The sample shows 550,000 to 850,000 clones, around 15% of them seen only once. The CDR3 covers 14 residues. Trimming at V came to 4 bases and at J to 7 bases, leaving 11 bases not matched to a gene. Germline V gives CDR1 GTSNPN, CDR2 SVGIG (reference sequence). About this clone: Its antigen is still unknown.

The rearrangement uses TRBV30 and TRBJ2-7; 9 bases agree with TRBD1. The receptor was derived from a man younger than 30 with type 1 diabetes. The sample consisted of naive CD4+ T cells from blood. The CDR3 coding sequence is TGTGCCTGGACCCCGGGACAGGGTTTGAGAGAGCAGTACTTC. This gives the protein CAWTPGQGLREQYF.